The 5 T cell receptor beta chains in this list originate from one sample, sequenced in a study of T cells in Graves' hyperthyroidism and ophthalmopathy. RNA transcripts were the template for amplifying TCR beta CDR3 regions. HTBI primers were used for first-round RT-PCR of the TCR CDR3. MiXCR, applied by TCRdb to the multiplex PCR reads, yields one record per CDR3 protein. Seen here are around 370,000 distinct CDR3 sequences, approximately 18% observed once, and the top ten hold 35% to 50%. Sequencing input: blood. These receptors all stem from a man aged 18 to 29 with Graves' ophthalmopathy.

This clonotype has ten or more counts. This sequence joins TRBV5-1 and TRBJ2-7; 7 nucleotides match TRBD1. V shed 0 bases and J 4 bases; nucleotides not matched to a gene: 4. CDR1 and CDR2 (germline): SGHRS, YFSETQ. The length of the CDR3 is 14 residues. The CDR3 DNA sequence: TGCGCCAGCAGCTTGGTACAGGGGACGTACGAGCAGTACTTC. Residues: CASSLVQGTYEQYF.

The sample holds a few counts of this clonotype. The chain links TRBV19 to TRBJ2-7, with TRBD2 as a possible D gene (6 bases). Per the germline V gene, CDR1 is LNHDA and CDR2 is SQIVND (reference sequence). The V and J ends lost 5 bases and 5 bases respectively, with 16 bases between them. This CDR3 contains 14 residues. CDR3 amino acids: CASSGGTAAHEQYF. The CDR3 nucleotides are TGTGCCAGTAGTGGCGGGACGGCCGCCCACGAGCAGTACTTC.

This clonotype was found a few times. The chain uses TRBV6-1 and TRBJ2-3; D possibly matches TRBD1 or TRBD2 (5 bases each). The CDR3 runs 11 residues. Looked up from germline, CDR1 is MNHNS and CDR2 is SASEGT. V was trimmed by 8 bases and J by 8 bases, leaving 11 bases between them. The CDR3, as DNA: TGTGCCAGCTTATCCGGGGCTACGCAGTATTTT. Translating it yields CASLSGATQYF.

This clonotype was observed a few times. This chain links TRBV20-1 with TRBJ1-4; tentatively, D is TRBD1 (5 bases). There are 14 residues in the CDR3. V was cut by 6 bases and J by 8 bases, with 19 bases left in between. Germline CDR1 DFQATT, CDR2 SNEGSKA (reference sequence). The CDR3 region is CSASQGGIGEKLFF. CDR3 sequence (DNA): TGCAGTGCATCTCAGGGAGGAATAGGCGAAAAACTGTTTTTT.

The sample holds a few counts of this clonotype. This rearrangement joins TRBV29-1 to TRBJ2-3, with D unresolved. The germline V gene encodes CDR1 SQVTM and CDR2 ANQGSEA. The CDR3 loop spans 13 amino acids. V gave up 3 bases and J gave up 1 base, with 8 bases separating them. Written as DNA, the CDR3 is TGCAGCGTTGAGGCTCAGGGCACAGATACGCAGTATTTT. Amino acids: CSVEAQGTDTQYF.